The T cell receptor (beta chain) described here comes from a study of early T cells in non-severe SARS-CoV-2 infection. This clonotype came up a few times. V shed 3 bases and J 7 bases; nucleotides not matched to a gene: 7. This CDR3 has 15 residues. Germline V gene lookup returns CDR1 SGHDT and CDR2 YYEEEE. TCRdb reprocessed the 5' RACE reads via MiXCR and lists one record per CDR3 protein. The table has 70,000 to 90,000 distinct CDR3 sequences, about an eighth seen once. V and J are TRBV5-6 and TRBJ2-1, with TRBD2 matching over 10 bases. The source material was whole blood. This TCR was recovered from an adult who was a healthcare worker with PCR-confirmed SARS-CoV-2 infection or an uninfected control (not recorded which). The CDR3 region is CASSSSLTSGNEQFF. The CDR3 region has the DNA TGTGCCAGCAGCTCTAGTCTGACTAGCGGGAATGAGCAGTTCTTC.